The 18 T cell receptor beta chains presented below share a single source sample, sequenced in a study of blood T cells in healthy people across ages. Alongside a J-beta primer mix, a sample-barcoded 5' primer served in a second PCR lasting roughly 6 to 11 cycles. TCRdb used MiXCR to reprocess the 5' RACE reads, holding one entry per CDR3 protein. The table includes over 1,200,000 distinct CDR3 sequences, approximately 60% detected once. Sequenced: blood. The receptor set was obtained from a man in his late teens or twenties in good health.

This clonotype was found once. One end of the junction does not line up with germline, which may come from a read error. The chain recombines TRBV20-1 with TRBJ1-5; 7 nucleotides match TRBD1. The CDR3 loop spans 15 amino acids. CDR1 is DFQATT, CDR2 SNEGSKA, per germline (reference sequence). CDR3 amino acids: CSANRFRGLGQLQHF. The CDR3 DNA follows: TGCAGTGCTAATCGGTTTAGGGGGCTCGGGCAGCTCCAGCATTTT.

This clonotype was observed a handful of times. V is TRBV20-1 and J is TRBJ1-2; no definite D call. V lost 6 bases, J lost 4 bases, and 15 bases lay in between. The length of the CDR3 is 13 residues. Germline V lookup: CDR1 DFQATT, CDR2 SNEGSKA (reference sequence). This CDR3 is CSAKMGLGYGYTF. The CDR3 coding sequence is TGCAGTGCCAAGATGGGTTTAGGCTATGGCTACACCTTC.

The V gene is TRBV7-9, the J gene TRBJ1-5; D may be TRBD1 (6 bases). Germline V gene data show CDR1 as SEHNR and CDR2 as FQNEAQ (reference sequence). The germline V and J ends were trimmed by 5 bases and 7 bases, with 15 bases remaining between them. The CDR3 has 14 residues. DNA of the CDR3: TGTGCCAGCAGCCAACAGGGAATTTGGCAGCCCCAGCATTTT. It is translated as CASSQQGIWQPQHF.

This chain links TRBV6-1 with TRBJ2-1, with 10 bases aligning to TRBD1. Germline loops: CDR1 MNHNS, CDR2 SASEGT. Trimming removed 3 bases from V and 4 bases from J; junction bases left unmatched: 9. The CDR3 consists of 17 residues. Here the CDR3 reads CASSDYPGQGSYNEQFF. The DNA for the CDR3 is TGTGCCAGCAGTGATTATCCGGGACAGGGGTCTTACAATGAGCAGTTCTTC.

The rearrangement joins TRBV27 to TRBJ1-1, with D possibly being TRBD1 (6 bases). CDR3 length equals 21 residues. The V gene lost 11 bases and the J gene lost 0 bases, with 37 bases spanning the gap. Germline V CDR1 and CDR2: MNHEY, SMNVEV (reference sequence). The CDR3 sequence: CAGTSMLGGAVGGPLNTEAFF. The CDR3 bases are TGTGCCGGAACCTCGATGCTCGGGGGGGCCGTGGGGGGTCCCCTGAACACTGAAGCTTTCTTT.

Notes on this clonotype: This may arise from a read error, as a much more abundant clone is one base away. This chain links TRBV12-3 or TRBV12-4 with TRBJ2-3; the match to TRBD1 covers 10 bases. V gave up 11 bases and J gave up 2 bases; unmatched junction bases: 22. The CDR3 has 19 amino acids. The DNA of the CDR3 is TGTGCCTGCACCCAACCCGGTGGACAGGGGGGGCCCCACACAGATACGCAGTATTTT. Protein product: CACTQPGGQGGPHTDTQYF.

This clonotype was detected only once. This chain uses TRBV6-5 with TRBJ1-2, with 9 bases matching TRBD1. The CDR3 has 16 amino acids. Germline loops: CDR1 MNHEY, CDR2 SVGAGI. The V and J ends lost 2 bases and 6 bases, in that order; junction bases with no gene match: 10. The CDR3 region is CASSYAGTGSFHGYTF. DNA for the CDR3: TGTGCCAGCAGTTACGCCGGGACAGGGTCTTTCCATGGCTACACCTTC.

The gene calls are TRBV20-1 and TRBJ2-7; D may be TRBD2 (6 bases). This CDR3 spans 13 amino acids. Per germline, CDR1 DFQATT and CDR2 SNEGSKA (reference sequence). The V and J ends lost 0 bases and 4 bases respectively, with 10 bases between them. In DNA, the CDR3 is TGCAGTGCTAGAGACTGGGACTCGTACGAGCAGTACTTC. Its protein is CSARDWDSYEQYF.

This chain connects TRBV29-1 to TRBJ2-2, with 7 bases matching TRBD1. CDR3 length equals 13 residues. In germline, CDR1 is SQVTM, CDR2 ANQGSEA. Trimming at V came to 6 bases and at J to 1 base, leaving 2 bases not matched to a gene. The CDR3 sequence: CSVRQGNTGELFF. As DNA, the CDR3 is TGCAGCGTACGACAGGGGAACACCGGGGAGCTGTTTTTT.

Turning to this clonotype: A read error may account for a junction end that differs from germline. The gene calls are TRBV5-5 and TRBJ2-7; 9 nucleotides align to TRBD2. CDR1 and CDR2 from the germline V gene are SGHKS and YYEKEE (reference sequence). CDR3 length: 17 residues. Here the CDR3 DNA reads TGTGCCAGCAGCTCCCGACCGGGTAGCGGGGGAGCCTACGAGCGGTACTTC. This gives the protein CASSSRPGSGGAYERYF.

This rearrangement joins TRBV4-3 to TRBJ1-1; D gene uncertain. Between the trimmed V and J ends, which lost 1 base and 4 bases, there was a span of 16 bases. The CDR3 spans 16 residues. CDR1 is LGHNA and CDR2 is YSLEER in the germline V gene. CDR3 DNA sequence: TGCGCCAGCAGCCAAGGTGAGAAGGGTATGGCCACTGAAGCTTTCTTT. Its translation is CASSQGEKGMATEAFF.

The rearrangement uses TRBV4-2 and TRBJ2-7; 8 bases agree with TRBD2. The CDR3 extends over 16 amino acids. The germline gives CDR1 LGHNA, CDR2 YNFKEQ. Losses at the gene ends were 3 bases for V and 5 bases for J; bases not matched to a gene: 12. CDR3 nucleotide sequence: TGTGCCAGCAGCCATGCTGTCGGGAGGGCCTTGGACGAGCAGTACTTC. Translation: CASSHAVGRALDEQYF.

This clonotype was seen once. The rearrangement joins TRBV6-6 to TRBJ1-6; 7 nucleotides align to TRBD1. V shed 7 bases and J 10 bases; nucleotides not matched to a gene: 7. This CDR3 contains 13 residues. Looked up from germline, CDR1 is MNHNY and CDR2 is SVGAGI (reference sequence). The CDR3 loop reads CASKSGGISPLHF. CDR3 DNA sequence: TGTGCCAGCAAATCAGGGGGAATATCACCCCTCCACTTT.

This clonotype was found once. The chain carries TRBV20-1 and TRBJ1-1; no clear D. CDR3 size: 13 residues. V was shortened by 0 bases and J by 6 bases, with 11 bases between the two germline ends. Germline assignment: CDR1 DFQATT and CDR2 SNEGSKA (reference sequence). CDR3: CSARDWTRAEAFF. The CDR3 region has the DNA TGCAGTGCTAGAGATTGGACGCGGGCTGAAGCTTTCTTT.

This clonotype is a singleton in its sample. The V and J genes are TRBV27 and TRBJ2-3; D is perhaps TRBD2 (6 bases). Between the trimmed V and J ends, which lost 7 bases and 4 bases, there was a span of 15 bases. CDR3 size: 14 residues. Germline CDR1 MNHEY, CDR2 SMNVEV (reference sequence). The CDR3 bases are TGTGCCAGCAATCATCACGGAGGGGCAGATACGCAGTATTTT. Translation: CASNHHGGADTQYF.

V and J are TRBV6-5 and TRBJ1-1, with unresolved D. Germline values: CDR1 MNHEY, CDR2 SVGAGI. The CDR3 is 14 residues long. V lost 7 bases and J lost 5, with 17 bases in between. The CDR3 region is CASTSLMGRTEAFF. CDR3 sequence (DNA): TGTGCCAGCACCTCTTTAATGGGAAGAACTGAAGCTTTCTTT.

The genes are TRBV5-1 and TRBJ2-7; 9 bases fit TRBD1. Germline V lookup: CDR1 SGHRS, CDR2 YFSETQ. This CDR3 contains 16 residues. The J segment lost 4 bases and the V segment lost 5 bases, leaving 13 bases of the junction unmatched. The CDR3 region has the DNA TGCGCCAGCAGTTATACCACCGGGACAGGGCTATACGAGCAGTACTTC. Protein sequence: CASSYTTGTGLYEQYF.

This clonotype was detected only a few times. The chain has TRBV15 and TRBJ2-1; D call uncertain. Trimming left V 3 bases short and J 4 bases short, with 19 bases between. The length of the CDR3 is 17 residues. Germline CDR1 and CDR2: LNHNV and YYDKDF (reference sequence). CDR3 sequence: CATSRGRSNLFYNEQFF. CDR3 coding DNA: TGTGCCACCAGCAGGGGTCGATCCAACTTATTTTACAATGAGCAGTTCTTC.